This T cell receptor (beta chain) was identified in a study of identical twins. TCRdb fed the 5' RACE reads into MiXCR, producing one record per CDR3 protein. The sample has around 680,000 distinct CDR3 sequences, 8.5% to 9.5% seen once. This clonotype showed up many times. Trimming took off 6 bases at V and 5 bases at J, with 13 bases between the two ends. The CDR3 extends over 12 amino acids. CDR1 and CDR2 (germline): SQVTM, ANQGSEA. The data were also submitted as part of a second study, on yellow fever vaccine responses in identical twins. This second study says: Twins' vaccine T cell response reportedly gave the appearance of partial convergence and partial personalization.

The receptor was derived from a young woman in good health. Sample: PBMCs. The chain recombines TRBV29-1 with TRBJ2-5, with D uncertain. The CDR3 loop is CSVLWVVETQYF. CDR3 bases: TGCAGCGTCTTATGGGTAGTGGAGACCCAGTACTTC.